This is a list of T cell receptor beta chains from one sample in a study of beta chain features in type 1 diabetes. Generated by immunoSEQ multiplex PCR, the TCRdb table keeps only in-frame clones and is missing some. The data show 330,000 or so clones, 11% to 15% seen once. The source material was central memory CD4+ T cells from blood. These receptors all come from a man under 40 in good health. Both conserved end residues are part of each CDR3. A D gene is named only where the DNA matches it firmly. Some rows have no size entry. The others give once, few or many, or a class for an expanded clone.

D gene: .
clone size: few
J gene: TRBJ2-3
V gene: TRBV6-5
CDR3 protein: CASRATELTDTQYF
CDR3 DNA: TGTGCCAGCAGGGCGACAGAACTCACAGATACGCAGTATTTT

D gene: .
clone size: .
J gene: TRBJ1-1
V gene: TRBV19
CDR3 protein: CASSGGQGNTEAFF
CDR3 DNA: TGTGCCAGTAGTGGTGGGCAGGGGAACACTGAAGCTTTCTTT

D gene: TRBD1
clone size: many
J gene: TRBJ2-7
V gene: TRBV7-2
CDR3 protein: CASSLDNRGREQYF
CDR3 DNA: TGTGCCAGCAGCTTGGATAACAGGGGGCGCGAGCAGTACTTC

D gene: .
clone size: .
J gene: TRBJ1-2
V gene: TRBV9
CDR3 protein: CASSVGDSPYGYTF
CDR3 DNA: TGTGCCAGCAGCGTAGGCGACAGCCCGTATGGCTACACCTTC

D gene: .
clone size: few
J gene: TRBJ1-1
V gene: TRBV11-2
CDR3 protein: CASSFSAYATEAFF
CDR3 DNA: TGTGCCAGCAGCTTCTCCGCATATGCGACTGAAGCTTTCTTT

D gene: .
clone size: few
J gene: TRBJ2-5
V gene: TRBV27
CDR3 protein: CASSLVGVQETQYF
CDR3 DNA: TGTGCCAGCAGTTTGGTCGGCGTCCAAGAGACCCAGTACTTC

D gene: TRBD2
clone size: .
J gene: TRBJ2-3
V gene: TRBV5-1
CDR3 protein: CASSWTSGDTDTQYF
CDR3 DNA: TGCGCCAGCAGCTGGACTAGCGGGGACACAGATACGCAGTATTTT

D gene: .
clone size: few
J gene: TRBJ1-1
V gene: TRBV6-6
CDR3 protein: CASSHLGRATFF
CDR3 DNA: TGTGCCAGCAGTCACCTGGGAAGGGCAACTTTCTTT

D gene: .
clone size: once
J gene: TRBJ1-2
V gene: TRBV5-4
CDR3 protein: CASSQDPAGVNGYTF
CDR3 DNA: TGTGCCAGCAGCCAAGATCCTGCCGGGGTCAATGGCTACACCTTC

D gene: TRBD1
clone size: many
J gene: TRBJ2-1
V gene: TRBV5-1
CDR3 protein: CASSEGQPDNEQFF
CDR3 DNA: TGCGCCAGCAGCGAGGGACAGCCCGACAATGAGCAGTTCTTC

D gene: .
clone size: many
J gene: TRBJ1-2
V gene: TRBV21-1
CDR3 protein: CASSKMSGKDYGYTF
CDR3 DNA: TGTGCCAGCAGCAAAATGTCAGGGAAGGACTATGGCTACACCTTC

D gene: .
clone size: few
J gene: TRBJ2-1
V gene: TRBV11-3
CDR3 protein: CASSLVKGPGPHEQFF
CDR3 DNA: TGTGCCAGCAGCTTAGTCAAGGGCCCTGGGCCCCATGAGCAGTTCTTC

D gene: .
clone size: .
J gene: TRBJ1-3
V gene: TRBV11-2
CDR3 protein: CASSHIMVPNTIYF
CDR3 DNA: TGTGCCAGCAGTCACATAATGGTCCCCAACACCATATATTTT

D gene: .
clone size: few
J gene: TRBJ1-1
V gene: TRBV6-6
CDR3 protein: CASRRRVRDTEAFF
CDR3 DNA: TGTGCCAGCAGAAGGAGGGTGAGGGACACTGAAGCTTTCTTT

D gene: .
clone size: .
J gene: TRBJ1-6
V gene: TRBV5-1
CDR3 protein: CASSLEGKPSPLHF
CDR3 DNA: TGCGCCAGCAGCTTGGAGGGAAAACCTTCACCCCTCCACTTT

D gene: .
clone size: few
J gene: TRBJ1-1
V gene: TRBV6-6
CDR3 protein: CASSPGGNTEAFF
CDR3 DNA: TGTGCCAGCAGCCCGGGTGGGAACACTGAAGCTTTCTTT

D gene: .
clone size: .
J gene: TRBJ1-5
V gene: TRBV9
CDR3 protein: CASSVSETVANQPQHF
CDR3 DNA: TGTGCCAGCAGCGTATCCGAGACAGTAGCCAACCAGCCCCAGCATTTT

D gene: TRBD1
clone size: few
J gene: TRBJ2-7
V gene: TRBV13
CDR3 protein: CASSFDRTGTYEQYF
CDR3 DNA: TGTGCCAGCAGCTTCGATCGGACAGGGACCTACGAGCAGTACTTC